Sequencing of this T cell receptor beta chain was carried out in a study of low-dose radiotherapy and immunotherapy resistance in tumors. Time point described: before trial treatment. The donors' regimen was nivolumab, ipilimumab, aspirin, low-dose cyclophosphamide and low-dose radiotherapy. Primers targeting TRAV and TRBV primed first-strand cDNA, covering alpha and beta chains. The PCR that amplified TCRs ran for roughly 20 cycles, relying on a constant-region primer and a V-primer adapter. The mRNA that was isolated underwent amplification by in vitro transcription. TCRdb ran MiXCR on the reads and lists one entry per CDR3 protein. The sample carries more than 50,000 distinct CDR3 sequences, roughly 29% recorded once. The germline V gene encodes CDR1 SGHRS and CDR2 YFSETQ. There are 14 residues in the CDR3. The V and J ends lost 1 base and 3 bases respectively, with 11 bases between them. At least ten counts were recorded for this clonotype.

This sample comprised PBMCs, obtained before treatment. The receptor comes from a male donor with rectosigmoid adenocarcinoma. This chain connects TRBV5-1 to TRBJ2-7; D may be TRBD2 (5 bases). The CDR3 region is CASSLFGELYEQYF. The CDR3, as DNA: TGCGCCAGCAGCTTGTTCGGGGAACTCTACGAGCAGTACTTC.